This T cell receptor (beta chain) was sequenced during a study of T cell responses to AZD1222 COVID-19 vaccine. This table comes from immunoSEQ multiplex PCR, and its TCRdb copy is limited to in-frame clones, with some not included. Among 170,000 or so clones listed, 85% to 95% were seen once. After removal of 3 bases from V and 9 bases from J, the junction contained 10 bases not matched to a gene. The germline gives CDR1 SGHTA, CDR2 FQGNSA. This CDR3 region has 14 residues. This material consisted of peripheral blood, taken on day 0 of AZD1222 vaccination. The TCR sequence derives from an adult in good health. The chain is built from TRBV7-2 and TRBJ2-7, with TRBD2 matching 8 bases. CDR3 DNA: TGTGCCAGCAGCTTTCCTCTTAGCGGGGAGGTGCAGTACTTC. It yields the protein CASSFPLSGEVQYF.